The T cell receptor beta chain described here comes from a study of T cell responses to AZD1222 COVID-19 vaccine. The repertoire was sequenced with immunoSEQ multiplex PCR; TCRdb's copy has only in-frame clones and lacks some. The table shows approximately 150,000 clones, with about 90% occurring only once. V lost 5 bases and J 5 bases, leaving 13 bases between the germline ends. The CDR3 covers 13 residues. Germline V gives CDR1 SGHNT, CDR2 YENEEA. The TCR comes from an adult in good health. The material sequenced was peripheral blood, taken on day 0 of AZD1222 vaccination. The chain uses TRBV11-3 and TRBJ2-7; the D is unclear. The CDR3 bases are TGTGCCAGCAGCGCGGCGCGGAAGGACGAGCAGTACTTC. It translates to CASSAARKDEQYF. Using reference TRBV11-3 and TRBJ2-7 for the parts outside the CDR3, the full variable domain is EAGVVQSPRYKIIEKKQPVAFWCNPISGHNTLYWYLQNLGQGPELLIRYENEEAVDDSQLPKDRFSAERLKGVDSTLKIQPAELGDSAVYLCASSAARKDEQYFGPGTRLTVT.